This paragraph covers one T cell receptor (beta chain) sequence. The antigen remains undetermined. This entry comes from a study of shared clonotypes between healthy human individuals. Terminally differentiated effector memory CD45RA+ cells were left out of the naive CD8 fraction, which was CD45RO-negative and positively selected for CCR7. As originally analysed: Junction-only sequences without quality scores were provided by ImmunoSEQ, so filtering was different. Generated by immunoSEQ multiplex PCR, the TCRdb table keeps only in-frame clones and is missing some. That table supplies the V and J calls and clone size; D and trimming were determined from the DNA. The data contain hundreds of thousands of clones, roughly 94% of them singletons. V was pared by 2 bases and J by 4 bases, with 4 bases of the junction left unmatched. This CDR3 has 15 amino acids. Germline V lookup: CDR1 MDHEN, CDR2 SYDVKM.

Study-wide results and caveats: Across several donors, naive CD4 shared 5% to 6.5%, naive CD8 more than 3%, memory CD4 2% to 2.5%, memory CD8 0.4%.

The sequenced material came from naive CD8+ T cells sorted from blood. This chain connects TRBV28 to TRBJ2-7; 11 nucleotides match TRBD2. The TCR was taken from a man younger than 40 in good health. This CDR3 reads CASSLVGTSGYEQYF. Written as DNA, the CDR3 is TGTGCCAGCAGTTTAGTTGGGACTAGCGGTTACGAGCAGTACTTC.